One TCR beta chain is described in this entry. Its cognate antigen is unknown. The data were taken from a study of blood T cells in healthy people across ages. Donation came from healthy Caucasian individuals in Russia who were aged 6 to 90. Regarding the study as a whole: Shifts in expanded clonotypes may have been confounded by donor CMV status, which was unknown.

Per germline, CDR1 LNHDA and CDR2 SQIVND (reference sequence). Trimming took 4 bases from V and 11 from J; bases not matched to a gene: 9. The CDR3 is 15 amino acids. PCR was performed a second time for roughly 7 to 12 cycles using a sample-barcoded 5' primer and a J-beta primer mix. The authors tagged each cDNA molecule using a template-switch adaptor with 12 random nucleotides. TCRdb independently ran MiXCR on the 5' RACE reads; one entry per CDR3 protein. The sample yields approximately 680,000 distinct CDR3 sequences, roughly 30% seen once. The clonotype was recovered from a woman of 80 years or more in good health. V and J are TRBV19 and TRBJ2-5, with 14 bases that match TRBD2. Sequences were obtained from blood. The CDR3 region has the DNA TGTGCCAGTAGTAGGGGACTAGCGGGGGAGAATGAGCAGTACTTC. This translates into CASSRGLAGENEQYF.